Reported below is one T cell receptor beta chain. Study processing details: Nucleated cell number was recorded as an estimate derived from reference gene primer amplification. This table comes from immunoSEQ multiplex PCR, and its TCRdb copy is limited to in-frame clones, with some not included. V and J calls plus clone size are reproduced from that table; the DNA served to infer D and trimming. Of fewer than 150,000 clones in the sample, about 86% were seen once. V lost 0 bases to trimming and J lost 5 bases; unmatched junction nucleotides: 4. This CDR3 comprises 15 residues. CDR1 is MGHRA, CDR2 YSYEKL, per germline. The data are from a study of blood T cell repertoires in COVID-19. Study-level information: Spain, Italy and the United States supplied samples that represented acute and convalescent COVID-19.

The chain joins TRBV4-1 to TRBJ2-7; 10 positions match TRBD1. This sequence was found in an older man who had recovered from COVID-19. The sequenced sample was peripheral blood. The CDR3, as DNA: TGCGCCAGCAGCCAAGAAGACAGGGGGCTCGACGAGCAGTACTTC. Translation: CASSQEDRGLDEQYF.